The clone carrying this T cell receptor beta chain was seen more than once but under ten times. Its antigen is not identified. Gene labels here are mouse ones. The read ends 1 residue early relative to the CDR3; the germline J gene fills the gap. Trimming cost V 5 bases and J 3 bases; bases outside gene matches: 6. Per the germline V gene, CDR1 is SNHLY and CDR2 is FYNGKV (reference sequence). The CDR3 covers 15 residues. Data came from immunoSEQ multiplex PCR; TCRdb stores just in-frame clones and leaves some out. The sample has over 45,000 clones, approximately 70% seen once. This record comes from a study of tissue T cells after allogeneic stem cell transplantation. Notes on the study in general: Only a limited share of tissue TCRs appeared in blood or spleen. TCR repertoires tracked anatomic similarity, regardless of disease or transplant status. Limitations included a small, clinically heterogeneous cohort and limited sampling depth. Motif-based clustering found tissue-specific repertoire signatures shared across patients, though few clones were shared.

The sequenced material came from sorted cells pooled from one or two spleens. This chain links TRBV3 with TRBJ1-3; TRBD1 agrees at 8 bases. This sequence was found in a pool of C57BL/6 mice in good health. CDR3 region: CASSTSTGGGNTLYF. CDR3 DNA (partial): TGTGCCAGCAGCACCTCAACAGGGGGTGGAAATACGCTCTAT.